This record concerns one TCR beta chain sequence. The V gene end was trimmed by 6 bases and the J gene end by 7 bases; junction bases not matched to a gene: 9. Germline-derived CDR1 and CDR2 are SEHNR and FQNEAQ (reference sequence). The CDR3 covers 14 residues. The entry originates in a study of T cell changes during pregnancy in multiple sclerosis. Using immunoSEQ multiplex PCR, the repertoire was profiled, and TCRdb retains in-frame clones only, with some absent. This repertoire shows under 45,000 clones, roughly 92% found once; its top ten account for 0.55% to 0.7%. This chain joins TRBV7-9 and TRBJ2-1, with 7 bases lining up with TRBD2. The receptor comes from a female donor with multiple sclerosis, enrolled in a pregnancy study. Sequences were derived from CD4+ T cells from peripheral blood mononuclear cells, sampled in the first trimester of pregnancy. As DNA, the CDR3 is TGTGCCAGCAGGTGGGCGGGAGACCTGAATGAGCAGTTCTTC. Protein sequence: CASRWAGDLNEQFF. Based on the CDR3 plus reference TRBV7-9 and TRBJ2-1, the full variable domain is DTGVSQNPRHKITKRGQNVTFRCDPISEHNRLYWYRQTLGQGPEFLTYFQNEAQLEKSRLLSDRFSAERPKGSFSTLEIQRTEQGDSAMYLCASRWAGDLNEQFFGPGTRLTVL.